These 21 T cell receptor beta chains originate from one sample sequenced in a study of blood T cell repertoires in COVID-19. Profiling relied on immunoSEQ multiplex PCR, and the TCRdb table lists in-frame clones only, not all of them. Among a few hundred thousand clones listed, 85% to 90% were seen once. Sequences were obtained from peripheral blood. The receptor set was obtained from a man between 60 and 75 years old with acute or convalescent COVID-19.

The chain carries TRBV5-1 and TRBJ2-2, with a tentative D call TRBD1 (7 bases). The CDR3 has 18 amino acids. Germline-derived CDR1 and CDR2 are SGHRS and YFSETQ. V lost 6 bases and J lost 0, with 21 bases in between. CDR3 sequence (DNA): TGCGCCAGCACCCCGGGCCCGCAGGGGGGAACGAACACCGGGGAGCTGTTTTTT. It is translated as CASTPGPQGGTNTGELFF.

The chain has TRBV5-4 and TRBJ2-1; TRBD2 matches at 13 bases. Trimming took 0 bases from V and 7 from J; bases not matched to a gene: 4. Germline V gene lookup returns CDR1 SGHNT and CDR2 YYREEE (reference sequence). CDR3 length: 16 amino acids. CDR3 amino acids: CASSLGLAGGKNEQFF. In DNA form, the CDR3 reads TGTGCCAGCAGCTTGGGACTAGCGGGGGGTAAGAATGAGCAGTTCTTC.

The chain recombines TRBV6-2 or TRBV6-3 with TRBJ2-1, with 16 bases matching TRBD2. This CDR3 has 18 residues. The junction had 7 bases not matched to a gene; V was cut back by 5 bases and J by 3 bases. CDR1 is MNHEY and CDR2 is SVGEGT in the germline V gene. The CDR3 spells CASSNAGTSGGVYNEQFF. The CDR3 DNA sequence: TGTGCCAGCAGTAACGCCGGGACTAGCGGGGGGGTCTACAATGAGCAGTTCTTC.

The chain uses TRBV10-2 and TRBJ1-2; D not resolved. In germline, CDR1 is WSHSY, CDR2 SAAADI. This CDR3 region has 12 residues. The ends were cut back, 4 bases at V and 4 bases at J, with 7 bases in the middle. The CDR3 region is CASSAGSYGYTF. CDR3 in DNA: TGCGCCAGCAGTGCTGGCAGCTATGGCTACACCTTC.

This chain uses TRBV2 with TRBJ2-1, with D possibly being TRBD2 (6 bases). CDR1 and CDR2 (germline): SNHLY, FYNNEI. V lost 8 bases and J lost 5, with 13 bases in between. CDR3 length: 13 residues. DNA of the CDR3: TGTGCCAGCGCTGGGGCGGGGAACAATGAGCAGTTCTTC. Its protein is CASAGAGNNEQFF.

This sequence joins TRBV5-1 and TRBJ2-5; 10 bases are a match to TRBD1. Germline loops: CDR1 SGHRS, CDR2 YFSETQ. The ends lost 0 bases at V and 5 bases at J; junction bases unmatched: 4. This CDR3 is built from 15 residues. In DNA form, the CDR3 reads TGCGCCAGCAGCTTGGGACAGGGGGCGCGGGAGACCCAGTACTTC. Translation gives CASSLGQGARETQYF.

The DNA for the CDR3 is TGTGCCAGCAGCCAAGACCTAAGCGGGGGGGCCCGTAATGAGCAGTTCTTC. This translates into CASSQDLSGGARNEQFF. J is TRBJ2-1 and V is TRBV14; 10 nucleotides line up with TRBD2. The trim removed 0 bases at V and 7 bases at J, leaving 9 bases unmatched. The CDR3 totals 17 residues. Germline CDR1 and CDR2: SGHDN and FVKESK. Full variable domain (missing parts from reference TRBV14 and TRBJ2-1): EAGVTQFPSHSVIEKGQTVTLRCDPISGHDNLYWYRRVMGKEIKFLLHFVKESKQDESGMPNNRFLAERTGGTYSTLKVQPAELEDSGVYFCASSQDLSGGARNEQFFGPGTRLTVL.

The V gene is TRBV6-5, the J gene TRBJ2-3, with a weak D call TRBD2 (6 bases). Per the germline V gene, CDR1 is MNHEY and CDR2 is SVGAGI. V lost 6 bases and J 6 bases, leaving 19 bases between the germline ends. The CDR3 is 15 amino acids. CDR3 sequence: CASSLSMGGRDTQYF. The DNA for the CDR3 is TGTGCCAGCAGCCTCTCAATGGGGGGAAGGGATACGCAGTATTTT.

J is TRBJ2-7 and V is TRBV5-1; perhaps TRBD1 as D (6 bases). This CDR3 comprises 16 residues. V lost 4 bases and J lost 4, with 21 bases in between. Germline V gene sequence: CDR1 SGHRS, CDR2 YFSETQ. CDR3 DNA: TGCGCCAGCAGCCCCTACACAGGGCCCTCTCGGTACGAGCAGTACTTC. Protein sequence: CASSPYTGPSRYEQYF.

The rearrangement uses TRBV30 and TRBJ1-5, with 7 nucleotides matching TRBD1. This CDR3 is 16 amino acids long. V shed 0 bases and J 2 bases; nucleotides not matched to a gene: 7. CDR1 is GTSNPN, CDR2 SVGIG, per germline (reference sequence). Written as DNA, the CDR3 is TGTGCCTGGAGTGTACTTCCCGGGACAGGCAATCAGCCCCAGCATTTT. Translating gives CAWSVLPGTGNQPQHF.

The CDR3 protein is CASSPGQGAGNYGYTF. As DNA, the CDR3 is TGTGCCAGCAGCCCGGGACAGGGGGCGGGGAACTATGGCTACACCTTC. The genes are TRBV7-2 and TRBJ1-2; 12 nucleotides agree with TRBD1. Germline CDR1 is SGHTA and CDR2 is FQGNSA. The CDR3 length is 16 residues. V trimming: 5 bases; J trimming: 2 bases; junction bases outside the gene matches: 6.

The chain joins TRBV5-4 to TRBJ2-7; 7 bases fit TRBD1. Trimming cost V 4 bases and J 2 bases; bases outside gene matches: 6. This CDR3 spans 14 amino acids. The germline CDR1 and CDR2 sequences are SGHNT and YYREEE (reference sequence). The CDR3 loop reads CASSTRQGPYEQYF. In DNA form, the CDR3 reads TGTGCCAGCAGCACCAGACAGGGCCCCTACGAGCAGTACTTC.

J is TRBJ1-2 and V is TRBV5-1; TRBD1 might be the D (6 bases). CDR3 length equals 14 residues. Per the germline V gene, CDR1 is SGHRS and CDR2 is YFSETQ. The germline V and J ends were trimmed by 0 bases and 5 bases, with 11 bases remaining between them. The CDR3: CASSLAGGEYGYTF. CDR3 nucleotides: TGCGCCAGCAGCTTGGCGGGGGGCGAATATGGCTACACCTTC.

This sequence joins TRBV6-6 and TRBJ2-1, with D uncertain. Germline V gives CDR1 MNHNY, CDR2 SVGAGI (reference sequence). The length of the CDR3 is 11 residues. V shed 8 bases and J shed 4 bases, with 6 bases lying between them. CDR3 sequence: CASRVYNEQFF. As DNA, the CDR3 is TGTGCCAGCCGCGTTTACAATGAGCAGTTCTTC.

CDR3 sequence reads: CASSPGAVVNRKETQYF. The CDR3 coding sequence is TGTGCCAGCAGCCCAGGAGCGGTGGTTAATCGTAAGGAGACCCAGTACTTC. This chain connects TRBV7-7 to TRBJ2-5, with D tentatively TRBD2 (5 bases). CDR3 length: 17 residues. V lost 5 bases to trimming and J lost 5 bases, with 24 bases between them. Germline V gene lookup returns CDR1 SSHAT and CDR2 FNYEAQ (reference sequence).

This clone has a handful of counts. The chain combines TRBV6-5 with TRBJ1-6, with a weak D call TRBD1 (6 bases). V gave up 4 bases and J gave up 6 bases, with 16 bases separating them. Germline V gene lookup returns CDR1 MNHEY and CDR2 SVGAGI. The CDR3 consists of 16 residues. The CDR3: CASSSIYRESNSPLHF. The DNA of the CDR3 is TGTGCCAGCAGTTCCATATACAGGGAGAGTAATTCACCCCTCCACTTT.

V is TRBV15 and J is TRBJ2-5; 8 nucleotides match TRBD2. The V gene's germline CDR1 is LNHNV and CDR2 YYDKDF (reference sequence). The CDR3 consists of 17 residues. J gave up 2 bases and V 1 base, and 9 bases lay outside the gene matches. This chain's CDR3 is CATSRGGQGGGQETQYF. CDR3 in DNA: TGTGCCACCAGCAGAGGGGGTCAAGGCGGGGGGCAAGAGACCCAGTACTTC.

This clone has a single count. The chain carries TRBV6-6 and TRBJ1-2, with TRBD1 matching 7 bases. CDR1 and CDR2 from the germline V gene are MNHNY and SVGAGI (reference sequence). Losses at the gene ends were 5 bases for V and 8 bases for J; bases not matched to a gene: 8. This CDR3 contains 13 residues. CDR3: CASSAGGAYGYTF. For the CDR3, the DNA is TGTGCCAGCAGTGCAGGGGGAGCCTACGGCTACACCTTC.

The chain uses TRBV24-1 and TRBJ1-4, with D perhaps TRBD1 (5 bases). This CDR3 is built from 19 residues. V was pared by 6 bases and J by 0 bases, with 22 bases between. CDR1 is KGHDR and CDR2 is SFDVKD in the germline V gene. This CDR3 reads CATSKNPRTPASTNEKLFF. CDR3 nucleotide sequence: TGTGCCACCAGTAAAAACCCCAGGACACCAGCTTCAACTAATGAAAAACTGTTTTTT.

The rearrangement links TRBV19 to TRBJ1-2; 7 bases line up with TRBD1. Germline-derived CDR1 and CDR2 are LNHDA and SQIVND (reference sequence). Trimming cost V 3 bases and J 2 bases; bases outside gene matches: 3. This CDR3 region has 14 residues. The CDR3 region has the DNA TGTGCCAGTAGTATTGGGGACAGAAACTATGGCTACACCTTC. Its protein product is CASSIGDRNYGYTF.

The rearrangement uses TRBV6-5 and TRBJ1-5, with TRBD1 identical over 8 bases. The CDR3 runs 14 residues. The junction had 8 bases not matched to a gene; V was cut back by 7 bases and J by 6 bases. Germline V CDR1 and CDR2: MNHEY, SVGAGI. CDR3 loop: CASTQGQGGQPQHF. CDR3 coding DNA: TGTGCCAGCACCCAAGGACAGGGCGGTCAGCCCCAGCATTTT.